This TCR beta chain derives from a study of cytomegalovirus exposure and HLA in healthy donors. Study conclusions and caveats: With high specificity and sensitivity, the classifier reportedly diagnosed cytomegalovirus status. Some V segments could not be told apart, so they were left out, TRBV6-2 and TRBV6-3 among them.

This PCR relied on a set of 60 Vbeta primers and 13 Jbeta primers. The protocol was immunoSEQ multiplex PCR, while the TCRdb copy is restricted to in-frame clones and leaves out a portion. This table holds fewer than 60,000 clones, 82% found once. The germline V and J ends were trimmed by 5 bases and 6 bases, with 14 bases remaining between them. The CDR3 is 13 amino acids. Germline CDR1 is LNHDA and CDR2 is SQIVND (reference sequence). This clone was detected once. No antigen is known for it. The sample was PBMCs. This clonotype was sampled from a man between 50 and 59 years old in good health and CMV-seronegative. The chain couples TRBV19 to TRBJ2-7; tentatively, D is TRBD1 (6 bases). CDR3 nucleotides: TGTGCCAGTAGTTTCCTGGGGGCCCGCGAGCAGTACTTC. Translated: CASSFLGAREQYF.